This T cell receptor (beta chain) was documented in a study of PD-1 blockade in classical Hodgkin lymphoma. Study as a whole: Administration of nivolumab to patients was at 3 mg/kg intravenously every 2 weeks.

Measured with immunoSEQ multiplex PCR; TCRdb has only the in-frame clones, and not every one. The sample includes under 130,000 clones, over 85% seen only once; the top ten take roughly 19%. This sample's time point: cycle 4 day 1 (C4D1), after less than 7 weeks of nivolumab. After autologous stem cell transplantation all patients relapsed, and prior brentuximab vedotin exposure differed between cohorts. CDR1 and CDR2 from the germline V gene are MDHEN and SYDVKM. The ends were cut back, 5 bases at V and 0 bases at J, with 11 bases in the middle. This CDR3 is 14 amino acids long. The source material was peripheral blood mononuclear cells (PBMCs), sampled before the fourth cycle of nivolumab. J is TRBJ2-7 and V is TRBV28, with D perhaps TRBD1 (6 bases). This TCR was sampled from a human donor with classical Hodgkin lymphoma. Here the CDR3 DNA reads TGTGCCAGCAGTGGGGGCCTTAGCTCCTACGAGCAGTACTTC. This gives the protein CASSGGLSSYEQYF.